The clone carrying this TCR beta chain showed up just a few times. As yet, its antigen is unknown. Between the trimmed V and J ends, which lost 7 bases and 1 base, there was a span of 14 bases. This CDR3 spans 15 amino acids. CDR1 is MNHEY and CDR2 is SVGEGT in the germline V gene. These data are taken from a study of vaccination and CD4 T cells after COVID-19. Sequenced with the Oncomine TCR Beta short-read assay was DNA taken from cultured CD4+ T cells. The genomic DNA was obtained from cultured CD4+ T cells by extraction with the QIAamp micro DNA kit. TCRdb reprocessed the PCR reads with MiXCR, giving one entry per CDR3 protein. The data contain 15,000 to 20,000 distinct CDR3 sequences, about half of them singletons. Treatment: roughly 10-day PBMC culture with coronavirus spike peptide pools or control peptides (ViraFEST assay).

Sequencing used CD4+ T cells from blood, cultured in vitro. The receptor was isolated from a human donor who had recovered from COVID-19. The rearrangement uses TRBV6-2 or TRBV6-3 and TRBJ2-1; a weak D match, TRBD2 (5 bases). CDR3 in DNA: TGTGCCAGCAACCCGGACTCGACTTCCTACAATGAGCAGTTCTTC. Translated: CASNPDSTSYNEQFF.